This T cell receptor (beta chain) was observed in a study of technical replicates of blood from several donors. Measured with immunoSEQ multiplex PCR; TCRdb has only the in-frame clones, and not every one. The data contain around 61,000 clones, more than 95% of them singletons. CDR1 and CDR2 from the germline V gene are SGHAT and FQNNGV. There are 16 residues in the CDR3. The V gene end was trimmed by 4 bases and the J gene end by 7 bases; junction bases not matched to a gene: 5. This clone is a singleton in its sample. This sequence was found in a human donor in good health. Sequences were obtained from T cells isolated from PBMCs. The gene calls are TRBV11-2 and TRBJ2-1; 15 bases match TRBD2. CDR3 sequence (DNA): TGTGCCAGCAGCTCCTGGACTAGCGGGAGGGAAAATGAGCAGTTCTTC. It encodes CASSSWTSGRENEQFF.